One and the same sample provided the 18 T cell receptor beta chains below, sequenced in a study of CD8+ T cells in alopecia areata. cDNA prepared by RNA extraction and subsequent reverse transcription served as the template for sequencing. The assay was immunoSEQ multiplex PCR, and TCRdb's table has in-frame clones only and misses some. This table has around 200,000 clones, around three fifths appearing once. As for treatment: oral pan-JAK inhibitor, 5-10 mg twice daily. The source was CD8+ T cells sorted from blood, collected at week 24, from a patient treated with tofacitinib. All receptors come from a human donor with alopecia areata.

This clone was seen a handful of times. The chain uses TRBV6-6 and TRBJ2-1; TRBD2 aligns across 12 bases. CDR1 is MNHNY, CDR2 SVGAGI, per germline (reference sequence). This CDR3 contains 13 residues. Trimming took 8 bases from V and 9 from J; bases not matched to a gene: 5. CDR3 region: CASWVLAGGEQFF. CDR3 sequence (DNA): TGTGCCAGCTGGGTACTAGCGGGGGGTGAGCAGTTCTTC.

The V call is TRBV6-5, the J call TRBJ1-6; TRBD1 is a possible D gene (5 bases). The ends were cut back, 2 bases at V and 6 bases at J, with 14 bases in the middle. The length of the CDR3 is 16 residues. The germline V gene encodes CDR1 MNHEY and CDR2 SVGAGI. The CDR3 nucleotides read TGTGCCAGCAGTTACACCGGGACTGCTACTAATTCACCCCTCCACTTT. It yields the protein CASSYTGTATNSPLHF.

This sequence joins TRBV6-5 and TRBJ1-1; D is undetermined. This CDR3 contains 14 residues. Trimming took 6 bases from V and 1 from J, leaving 12 bases between them. Germline assignment: CDR1 MNHEY and CDR2 SVGAGI. The CDR3 DNA reads as TGTGCCAGCAGCACGTGGTGGCCGAACACTGAAGCTTTCTTT. This sequence encodes CASSTWWPNTEAFF.

The rearrangement uses TRBV11-2 and TRBJ2-1, with 16 bases fitting TRBD2. Unmatched junction bases numbered 7, after V lost 5 bases and J lost 9 bases. Germline lookup yields CDR1 SGHAT and CDR2 FQNNGV. The CDR3 is 16 amino acids. CDR3 DNA sequence: TGTGCCAGCAGCCCCGGGACTAGCGGGGGGGCAGGTGAGCAGTTCTTC. This gives the protein CASSPGTSGGAGEQFF.

J is TRBJ2-3 and V is TRBV7-6; D possibly corresponds to TRBD1 (6 bases). V lost 5 bases and J 6 bases, leaving 21 bases between the germline ends. Germline loops: CDR1 SGHVS, CDR2 FNYEAQ. CDR3 length equals 16 residues. In nucleotides, the CDR3 is TGTGCCAGCAGCCTCCGGGACAAAGTAGTTACTGATACGCAGTATTTT. It specifies CASSLRDKVVTDTQYF.

The chain has TRBV6-5 and TRBJ1-1; D might be TRBD1 (6 bases). Trimming stripped 5 bases from V and 5 bases from J, with 9 bases between. CDR3 size: 12 residues. Per the germline V gene, CDR1 is MNHEY and CDR2 is SVGAGI. CDR3: CASSQGWTEAFF. The CDR3, as DNA: TGTGCCAGCAGTCAGGGGTGGACTGAAGCTTTCTTT.

This chain connects TRBV2 to TRBJ2-6; 8 nucleotides match TRBD2. Germline values: CDR1 SNHLY, CDR2 FYNNEI. The CDR3 is 16 amino acids. V was clipped by 10 bases and J by 13 bases; unmatched bases: 21. CDR3 DNA sequence: TGTGCCATCTTAAGGGACCTCCAGAGCGGGGGAGCGGTCCTGACTTTC. It is translated as CAILRDLQSGGAVLTF.

The table lists this clone with a count of one. This chain joins TRBV7-9 and TRBJ2-3, with D possibly TRBD1 on 6 matching bases. Germline V gene sequence: CDR1 SEHNR, CDR2 FQNEAQ (reference sequence). The CDR3 spans 16 residues. The germline V and J ends were trimmed by 5 bases and 0 bases, with 15 bases remaining between them. CDR3: CASSNSRQDSTDTQYF. The CDR3 DNA follows: TGTGCCAGCAGCAACTCTCGACAGGATAGCACAGATACGCAGTATTTT.

The chain is built from TRBV7-6 and TRBJ1-6; 7 positions agree with TRBD1. CDR1 and CDR2 from the germline V gene are SGHVS and FNYEAQ. CDR3 length: 17 residues. With V trimmed by 4 bases and J by 8 bases, 14 bases remained unmatched. The CDR3 DNA sequence: TGTGCCAGCAGCTCCCACGAGGTCACAGGGGCGCATTCACCCCTCCACTTT. The encoded protein is CASSSHEVTGAHSPLHF.

Remarks on this clone: The junction differs from germline at one of its ends, possibly a read error. This chain connects TRBV2 to TRBJ2-3, with 9 positions matching TRBD2. This CDR3 has 15 residues. Per germline, CDR1 SNHLY and CDR2 FYNNEI. CDR3 in DNA: TGTGCCAGCAGCGAAGAGCGGGGGGGCACAGATACGCAGTATTTT. It yields the protein CASSEERGGTDTQYF. Combining the CDR3 with reference TRBV2 and TRBJ2-3 gives the whole variable domain EPEVTQTPSHQVTQMGQEVILRCVPISNHLYFYWYRQILGQKVEFLVSFYNNEISEKSEIFDDQFSVERPDGSNFTLKIRSTKLEDSAMYFCASSEERGGTDTQYFGPGTRLTVL.

This clone turned up a few times. The V and J genes are TRBV5-1 and TRBJ2-1, with 10 bases identical to TRBD1. In germline, CDR1 is SGHRS, CDR2 YFSETQ. This CDR3 comprises 14 residues. V was pared by 4 bases and J by 5 bases, with 3 bases of the junction left unmatched. CDR3 residues: CASSRDRGDNEQFF. CDR3 DNA sequence: TGCGCCAGCAGCCGGGACAGGGGAGACAATGAGCAGTTCTTC.

The rearrangement joins TRBV4-2 to TRBJ2-1, with 11 positions matching TRBD2. This CDR3 spans 16 amino acids. CDR1 is LGHNA and CDR2 is YNFKEQ in the germline V gene. The junction had 1 base not matched to a gene; V was cut back by 3 bases and J by 0 bases. CDR3 residues: CASSHGLAGSYNEQFF. The CDR3 nucleotides are TGTGCCAGCAGCCACGGACTAGCGGGCTCCTACAATGAGCAGTTCTTC.

This clone is a singleton in its sample. The V gene is TRBV7-9, the J gene TRBJ2-1; D call uncertain. The CDR3 contains 15 residues. V was clipped by 4 bases and J by 2 bases, with 12 bases between them. Germline CDR1 SEHNR, CDR2 FQNEAQ (reference sequence). CDR3 DNA: TGTGCCAGCAGCTCCACCCACCGGACCTACAATGAGCAGTTCTTC. Translating it yields CASSSTHRTYNEQFF.

With respect to this clone: A read error is likely here: a far larger clone is one base away. This sample also contains other DNA sequences that code for the same CDR3. CDR3 in DNA: TGTGCCAGCAGTCAAGAGACCCAGTACTTC. Its protein product is CASSQETQYF. The chain recombines TRBV7-9 with TRBJ2-5; D gene uncertain. Trimming stripped 6 bases from V and 2 bases from J, with 1 base between. This CDR3 is built from 10 residues. Per germline, CDR1 SEHNR and CDR2 FQNEAQ (reference sequence).

The rearrangement uses TRBV30 and TRBJ1-1, with D tentatively TRBD1 (6 bases). V gave up 4 bases and J gave up 4 bases, with 13 bases separating them. The CDR3 is made up of 13 amino acids. Germline CDR1 GTSNPN, CDR2 SVGIG (reference sequence). For the CDR3, the DNA is TGTGCCTGGACTAGGGGGTTCGTCACTGAAGCTTTCTTT. Protein: CAWTRGFVTEAFF.

This clone was seen more than once but under ten times. A read error may account for a junction end that differs from germline. The chain employs TRBV7-7 and TRBJ2-3; D remains ambiguous. Germline V CDR1 and CDR2: SSHAT, FNYEAQ (reference sequence). This CDR3 is built from 13 residues. This CDR3 is CASSVQHGDTQYF. The DNA for the CDR3 is TGTGCTAGCAGCGTCCAACATGGGGATACGCAGTATTTT.

This chain joins TRBV13 and TRBJ1-5; D perhaps matches TRBD1 (5 bases). Germline V lookup: CDR1 PRHDT, CDR2 FYEKMQ (reference sequence). Trimming shortened V by 5 bases and J by 0 bases, and 11 bases separated the two germline ends. The CDR3 is made up of 15 amino acids. The CDR3 sequence: CASSLGGSSNQPQHF. CDR3 in DNA: TGTGCCAGCAGCCTGGGGGGAAGTAGCAATCAGCCCCAGCATTTT.

The chain couples TRBV6-1 to TRBJ2-5; maybe TRBD1 (7 bases). The CDR3 loop spans 14 amino acids. The V and J ends lost 5 bases and 5 bases respectively, with 15 bases between them. Germline V gene data show CDR1 as MNHNS and CDR2 as SASEGT. CDR3 nucleotide sequence: TGTGCCAGCAGTCAGGGGGGTGGGATTGAGACCCAGTACTTC. It yields the protein CASSQGGGIETQYF.